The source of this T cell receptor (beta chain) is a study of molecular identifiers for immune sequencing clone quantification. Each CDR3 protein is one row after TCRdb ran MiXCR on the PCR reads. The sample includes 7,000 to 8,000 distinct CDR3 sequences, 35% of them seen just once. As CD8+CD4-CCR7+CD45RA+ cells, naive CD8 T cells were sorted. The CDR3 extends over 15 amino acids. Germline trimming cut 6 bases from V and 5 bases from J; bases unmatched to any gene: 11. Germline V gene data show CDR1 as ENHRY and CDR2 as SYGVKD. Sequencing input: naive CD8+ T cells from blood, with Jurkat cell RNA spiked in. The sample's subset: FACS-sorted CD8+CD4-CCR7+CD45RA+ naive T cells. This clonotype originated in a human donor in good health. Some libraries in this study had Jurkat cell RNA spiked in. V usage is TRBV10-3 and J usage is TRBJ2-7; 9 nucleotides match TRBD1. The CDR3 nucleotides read TGTGCCATCAGGGACCCGGGACAGGGTTTGGACGAGCAGTACTTC. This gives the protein CAIRDPGQGLDEQYF.